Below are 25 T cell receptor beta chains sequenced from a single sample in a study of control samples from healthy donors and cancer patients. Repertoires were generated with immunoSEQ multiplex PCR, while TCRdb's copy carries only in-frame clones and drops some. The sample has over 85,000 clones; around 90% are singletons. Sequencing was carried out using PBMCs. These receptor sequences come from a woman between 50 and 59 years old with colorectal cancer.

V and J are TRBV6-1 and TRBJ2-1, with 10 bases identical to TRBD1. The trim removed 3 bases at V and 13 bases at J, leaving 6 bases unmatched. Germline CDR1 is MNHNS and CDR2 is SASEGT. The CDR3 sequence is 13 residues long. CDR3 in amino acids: CASSDQDRGAQFF. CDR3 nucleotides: TGTGCCAGCAGTGACCAGGACAGGGGGGCACAGTTCTTC.

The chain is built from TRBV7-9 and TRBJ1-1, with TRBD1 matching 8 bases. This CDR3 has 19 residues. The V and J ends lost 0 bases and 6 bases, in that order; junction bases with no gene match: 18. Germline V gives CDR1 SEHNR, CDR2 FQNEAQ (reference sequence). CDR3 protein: CASSLAASDRVLEHPEAFF. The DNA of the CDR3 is TGTGCCAGCAGCTTAGCCGCCTCGGACAGGGTACTTGAACACCCTGAAGCTTTCTTT.

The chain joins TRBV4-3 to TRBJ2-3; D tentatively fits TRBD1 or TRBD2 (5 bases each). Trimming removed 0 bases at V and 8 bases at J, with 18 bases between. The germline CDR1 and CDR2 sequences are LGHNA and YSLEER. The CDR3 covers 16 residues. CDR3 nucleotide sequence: TGCGCCAGCAGCCAAGAGGGGACGTTAAAATTCGGTACGCAGTATTTT. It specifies CASSQEGTLKFGTQYF.

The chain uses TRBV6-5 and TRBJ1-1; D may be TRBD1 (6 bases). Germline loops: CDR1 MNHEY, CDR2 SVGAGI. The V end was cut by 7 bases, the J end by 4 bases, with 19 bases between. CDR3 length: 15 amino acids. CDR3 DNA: TGTGCCAGCACCCCTAACCCAGGGGAGATCACTGAAGCTTTCTTT. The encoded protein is CASTPNPGEITEAFF.

CDR3 DNA: TGTGCCAGCAGCTTAGACCCACGCACTGAAGCTTTCTTT. Translation: CASSLDPRTEAFF. The V gene is TRBV7-2, the J gene TRBJ1-1; unclear D gene. This CDR3 region has 13 residues. V was clipped by 1 base and J by 4 bases, with 7 bases between them. The germline V gene has CDR1 SGHTA and CDR2 FQGNSA.

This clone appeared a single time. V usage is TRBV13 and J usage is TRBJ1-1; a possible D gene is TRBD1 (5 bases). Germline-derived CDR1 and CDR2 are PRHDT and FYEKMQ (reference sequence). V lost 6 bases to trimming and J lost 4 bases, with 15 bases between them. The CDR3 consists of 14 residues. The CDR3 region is CASSSTGWGTEAFF. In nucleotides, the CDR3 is TGTGCCAGCAGTTCCACAGGTTGGGGCACTGAAGCTTTCTTT. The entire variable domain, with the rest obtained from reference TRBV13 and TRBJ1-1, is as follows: AAGVIQSPRHLIKEKRETATLKCYPIPRHDTVYWYQQGPGQDPQFLISFYEKMQSDKGSIPDRFSAQQFSDYHSELNMSSLELGDSALYFCASSSTGWGTEAFFGQGTRLTVV.

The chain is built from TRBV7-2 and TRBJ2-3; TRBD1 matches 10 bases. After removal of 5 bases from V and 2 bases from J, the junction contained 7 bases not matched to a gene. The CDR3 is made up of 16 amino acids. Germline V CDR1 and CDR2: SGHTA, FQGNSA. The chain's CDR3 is CASSKRTGGITDTQYF. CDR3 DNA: TGTGCCAGCAGCAAGCGGACAGGGGGGATCACAGATACGCAGTATTTT.

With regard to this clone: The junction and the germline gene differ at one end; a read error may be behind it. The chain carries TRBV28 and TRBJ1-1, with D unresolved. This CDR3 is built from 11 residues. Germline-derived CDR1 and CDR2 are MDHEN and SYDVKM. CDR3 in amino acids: CASSPSGPARF. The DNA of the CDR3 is TGTGCCAGCAGTCCCTCGGGCCCCGCTCGATTT.

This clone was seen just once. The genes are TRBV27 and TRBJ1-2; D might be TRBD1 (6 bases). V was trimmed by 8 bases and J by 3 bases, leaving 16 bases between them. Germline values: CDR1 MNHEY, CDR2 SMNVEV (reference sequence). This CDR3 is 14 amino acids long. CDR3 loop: CASSIGGADYGYTF. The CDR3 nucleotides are TGTGCCAGCTCCATAGGGGGGGCGGACTATGGCTACACCTTC.

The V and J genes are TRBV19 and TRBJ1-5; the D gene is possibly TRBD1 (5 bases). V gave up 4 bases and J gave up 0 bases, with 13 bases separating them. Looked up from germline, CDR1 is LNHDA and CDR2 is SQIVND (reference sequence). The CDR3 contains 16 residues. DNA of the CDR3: TGTGCCAGTAGTAGCCAGGGCGTCTATAGCAATCAGCCCCAGCATTTT. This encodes CASSSQGVYSNQPQHF.

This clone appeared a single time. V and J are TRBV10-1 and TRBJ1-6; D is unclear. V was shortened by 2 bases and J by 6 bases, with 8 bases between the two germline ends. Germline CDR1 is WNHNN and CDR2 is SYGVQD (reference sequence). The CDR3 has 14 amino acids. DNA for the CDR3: TGCGCCAGCAGTGAGGGGCAGCTTAATTCACCCCTCCACTTT. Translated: CASSEGQLNSPLHF.

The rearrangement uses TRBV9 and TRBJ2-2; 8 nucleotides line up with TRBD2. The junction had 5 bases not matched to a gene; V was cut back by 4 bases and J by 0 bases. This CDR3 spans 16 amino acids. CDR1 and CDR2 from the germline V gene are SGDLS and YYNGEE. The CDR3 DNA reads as TGTGCCAGCAGCACTTCTAGCGGGTCGAACACCGGGGAGCTGTTTTTT. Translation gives CASSTSSGSNTGELFF.

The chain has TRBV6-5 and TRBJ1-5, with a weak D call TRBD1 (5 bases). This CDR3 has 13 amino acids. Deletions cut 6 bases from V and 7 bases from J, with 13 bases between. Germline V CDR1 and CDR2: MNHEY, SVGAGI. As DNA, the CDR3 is TGTGCCAGCAGATCGTTCCAGGGCCAGCCCCAGCATTTT. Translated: CASRSFQGQPQHF.

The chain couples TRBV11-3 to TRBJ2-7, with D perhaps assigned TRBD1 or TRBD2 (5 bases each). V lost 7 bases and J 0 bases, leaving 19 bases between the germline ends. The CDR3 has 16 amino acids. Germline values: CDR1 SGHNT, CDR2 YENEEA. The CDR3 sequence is CASKLSVRGISYEQYV. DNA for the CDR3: TGTGCCAGCAAGCTTAGTGTGAGGGGAATCTCCTACGAGCAGTACGTC.

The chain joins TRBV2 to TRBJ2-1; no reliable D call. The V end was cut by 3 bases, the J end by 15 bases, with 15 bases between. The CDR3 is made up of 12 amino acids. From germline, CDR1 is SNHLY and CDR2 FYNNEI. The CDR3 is CASSDTFSSAFF. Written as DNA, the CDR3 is TGTGCCAGCAGTGATACGTTCTCCTCGGCGTTCTTC.

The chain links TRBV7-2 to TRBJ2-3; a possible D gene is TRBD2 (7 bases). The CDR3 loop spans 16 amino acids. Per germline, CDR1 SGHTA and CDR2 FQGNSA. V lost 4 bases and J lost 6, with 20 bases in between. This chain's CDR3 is CASSSGDEGGRDTQYF. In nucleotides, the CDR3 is TGTGCCAGCAGCTCCGGTGATGAGGGGGGGCGGGATACGCAGTATTTT.

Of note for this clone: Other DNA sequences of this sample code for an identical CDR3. This CDR3 is CASSLGDYGYTF. CDR3 nucleotides: TGTGCCAGCAGTTTGGGTGACTATGGCTACACCTTC. V is TRBV28 and J is TRBJ1-2; D call uncertain. Germline values: CDR1 MDHEN, CDR2 SYDVKM. This CDR3 region has 12 residues. Trimming removed 3 bases at V and 3 bases at J, with 5 bases between.

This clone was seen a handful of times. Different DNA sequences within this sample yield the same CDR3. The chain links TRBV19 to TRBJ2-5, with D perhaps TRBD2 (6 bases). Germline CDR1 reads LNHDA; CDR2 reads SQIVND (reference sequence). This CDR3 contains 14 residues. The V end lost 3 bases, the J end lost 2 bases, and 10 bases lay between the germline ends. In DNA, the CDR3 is TGTGCCAGTAGTATTTCGGGGGTACAAGAGACCCAGTACTTC. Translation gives CASSISGVQETQYF.

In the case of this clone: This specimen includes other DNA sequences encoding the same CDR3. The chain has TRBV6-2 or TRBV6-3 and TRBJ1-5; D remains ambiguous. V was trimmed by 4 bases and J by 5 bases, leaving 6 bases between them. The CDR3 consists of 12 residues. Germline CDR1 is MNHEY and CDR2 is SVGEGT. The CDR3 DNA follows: TGTGCCAGCAGTTTAGTTCATCAGCCCCAGCATTTT. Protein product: CASSLVHQPQHF.

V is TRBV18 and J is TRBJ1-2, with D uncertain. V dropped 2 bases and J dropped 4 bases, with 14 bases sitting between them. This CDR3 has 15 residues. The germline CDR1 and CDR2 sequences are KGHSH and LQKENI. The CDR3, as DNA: TGTGCCAGCTCACCAGAGGAGACGGGCGGCTATGGCTACACCTTC. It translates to CASSPEETGGYGYTF.

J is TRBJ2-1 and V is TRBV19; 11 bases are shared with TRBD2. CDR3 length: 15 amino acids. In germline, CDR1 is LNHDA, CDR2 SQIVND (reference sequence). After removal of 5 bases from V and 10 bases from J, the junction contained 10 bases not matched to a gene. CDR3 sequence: CASSHSGGALGEQFF. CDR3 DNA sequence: TGTGCCAGTAGTCATAGCGGGGGGGCGCTTGGGGAGCAGTTCTTC.

CDR3 amino acids: CIPDGGNGYTF. In nucleotides, the CDR3 is TGCATCCCTGATGGGGGTAATGGCTACACCTTC. The chain combines TRBV20-1 with TRBJ1-2, with D possibly being TRBD1 (5 bases). Germline V gene sequence: CDR1 DFQATT, CDR2 SNEGSKA (reference sequence). The CDR3 totals 11 residues.

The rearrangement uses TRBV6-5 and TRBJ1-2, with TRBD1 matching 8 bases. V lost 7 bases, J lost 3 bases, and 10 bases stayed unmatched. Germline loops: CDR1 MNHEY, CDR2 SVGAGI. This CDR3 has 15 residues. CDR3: CASTGRSGGYYGYTF. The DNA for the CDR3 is TGTGCCAGCACCGGACGGTCAGGGGGCTACTATGGCTACACCTTC.

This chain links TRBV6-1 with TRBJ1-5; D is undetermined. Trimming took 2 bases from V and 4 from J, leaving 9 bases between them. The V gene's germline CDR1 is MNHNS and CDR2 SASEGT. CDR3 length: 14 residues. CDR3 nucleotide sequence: TGTGCCAGCAGTGAATCGATCGGGAATCAGCCCCAGCATTTT. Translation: CASSESIGNQPQHF.

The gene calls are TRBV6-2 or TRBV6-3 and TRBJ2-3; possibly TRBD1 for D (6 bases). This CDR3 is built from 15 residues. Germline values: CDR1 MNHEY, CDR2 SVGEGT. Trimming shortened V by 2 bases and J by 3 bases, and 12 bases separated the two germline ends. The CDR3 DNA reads TGTGCCAGCAGTTACGGCGCAGGGGAAACAGATACGCAGTATTTT. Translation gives CASSYGAGETDTQYF.